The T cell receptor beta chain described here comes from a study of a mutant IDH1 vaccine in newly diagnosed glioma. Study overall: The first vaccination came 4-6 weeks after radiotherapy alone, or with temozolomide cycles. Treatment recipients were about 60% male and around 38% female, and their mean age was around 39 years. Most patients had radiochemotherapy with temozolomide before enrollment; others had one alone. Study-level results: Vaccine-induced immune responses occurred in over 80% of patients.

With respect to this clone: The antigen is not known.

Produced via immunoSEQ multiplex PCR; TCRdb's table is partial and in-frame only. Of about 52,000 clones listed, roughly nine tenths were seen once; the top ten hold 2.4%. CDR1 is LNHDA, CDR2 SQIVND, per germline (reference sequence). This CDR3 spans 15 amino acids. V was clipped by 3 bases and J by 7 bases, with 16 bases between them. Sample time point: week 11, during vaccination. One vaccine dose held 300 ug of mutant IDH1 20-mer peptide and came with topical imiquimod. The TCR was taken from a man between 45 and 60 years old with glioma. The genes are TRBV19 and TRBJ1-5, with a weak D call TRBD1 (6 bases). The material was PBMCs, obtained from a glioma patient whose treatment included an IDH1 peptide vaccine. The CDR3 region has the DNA TGTGCCAGTAGTATTTCGGGAAGGCAGGGGCAGCCCCAGCATTTT. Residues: CASSISGRQGQPQHF.